This T cell receptor beta chain was documented in a study of blood T cell repertoires in COVID-19. The CDR3 extends over 16 amino acids. Repertoires were generated with immunoSEQ multiplex PCR, while TCRdb's copy carries only in-frame clones and drops some. The sample lists 150,000 to 200,000 clones; more than 80% were seen once. This rearrangement joins TRBV21-1 to TRBJ2-1; TRBD1, the table's D call, lacks a check against the DNA. TRBV21-1 is tagged as a pseudogene. The material sequenced was peripheral blood. This TCR came from a human donor in a cohort sampled during active COVID-19. In DNA, the CDR3 is TGTGCCAGCAGCAGGGTAGGCAGAGACAGAAACAATGAGCAGTTCTTC. Its translation is CASSRVGRDRNNEQFF.